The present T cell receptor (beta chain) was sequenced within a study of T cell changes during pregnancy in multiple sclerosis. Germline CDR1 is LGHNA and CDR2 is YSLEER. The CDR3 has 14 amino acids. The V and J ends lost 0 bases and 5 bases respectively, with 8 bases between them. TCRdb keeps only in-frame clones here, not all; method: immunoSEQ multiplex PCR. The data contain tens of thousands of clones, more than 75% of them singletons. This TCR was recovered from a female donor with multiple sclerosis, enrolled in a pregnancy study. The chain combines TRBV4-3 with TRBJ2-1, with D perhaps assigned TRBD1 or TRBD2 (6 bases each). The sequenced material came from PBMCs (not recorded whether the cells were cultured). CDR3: CASSQDRGHNEQFF. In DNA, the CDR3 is TGCGCCAGCAGCCAAGATCGGGGGCACAATGAGCAGTTCTTC.